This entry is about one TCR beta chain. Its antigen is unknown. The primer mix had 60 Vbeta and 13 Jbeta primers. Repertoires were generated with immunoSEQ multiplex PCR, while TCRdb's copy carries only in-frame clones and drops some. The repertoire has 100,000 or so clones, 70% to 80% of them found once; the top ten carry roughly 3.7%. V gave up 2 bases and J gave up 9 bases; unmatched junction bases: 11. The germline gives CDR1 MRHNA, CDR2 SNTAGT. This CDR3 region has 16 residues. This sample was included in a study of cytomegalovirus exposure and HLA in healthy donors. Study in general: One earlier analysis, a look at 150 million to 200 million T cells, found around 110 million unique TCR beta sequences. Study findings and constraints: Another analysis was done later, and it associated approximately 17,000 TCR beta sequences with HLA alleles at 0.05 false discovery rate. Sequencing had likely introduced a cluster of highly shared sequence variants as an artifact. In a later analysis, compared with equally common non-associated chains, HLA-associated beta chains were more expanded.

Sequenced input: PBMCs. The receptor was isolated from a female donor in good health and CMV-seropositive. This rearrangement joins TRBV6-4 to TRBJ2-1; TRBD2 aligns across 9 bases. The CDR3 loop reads CASSDEGGRAFGEQFF. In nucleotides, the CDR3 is TGTGCCAGCAGTGACGAAGGCGGGAGGGCCTTTGGTGAGCAGTTCTTC.